This record looks at one TCR beta chain sequence and its context. It is unclear where the CDR3 begins or ends on the DNA, so no DNA is shown, and the CDR3 is as TCRdb lists it. The entry originates in a study of regulatory T cells in long-lasting Graves disease. Time point given: newly diagnosed GD, antithyroid drugs for less than 3 months. Scientists built the TCR library using RNA that was extracted from PBMCs. Germline-derived CDR1 and CDR2 are SNHLY and FYNNEI. The CDR3 region is 22 residues in length, termini included. Building of the TCR beta libraries involved iRepertoire HTBI primers and Arm-PCR of CDR3 regions. TCRdb re-called the multiplex PCR reads with MiXCR, one entry per CDR3 protein. The sample lists hundreds of thousands of distinct CDR3 sequences; approximately 15% were seen once. The data were also submitted as part of a second study, on T cells in Graves' hyperthyroidism and ophthalmopathy.

Material: peripheral blood mononuclear cells (PBMCs), obtained at new diagnosis, from a patient treated with antithyroid drugs. This clonotype originated in a woman in her 30s with Graves disease. The chain uses TRBV2 and TRBJ1-2. CDR3 in amino acids: CASRGDLVAYEQYFGPGYGYTF.